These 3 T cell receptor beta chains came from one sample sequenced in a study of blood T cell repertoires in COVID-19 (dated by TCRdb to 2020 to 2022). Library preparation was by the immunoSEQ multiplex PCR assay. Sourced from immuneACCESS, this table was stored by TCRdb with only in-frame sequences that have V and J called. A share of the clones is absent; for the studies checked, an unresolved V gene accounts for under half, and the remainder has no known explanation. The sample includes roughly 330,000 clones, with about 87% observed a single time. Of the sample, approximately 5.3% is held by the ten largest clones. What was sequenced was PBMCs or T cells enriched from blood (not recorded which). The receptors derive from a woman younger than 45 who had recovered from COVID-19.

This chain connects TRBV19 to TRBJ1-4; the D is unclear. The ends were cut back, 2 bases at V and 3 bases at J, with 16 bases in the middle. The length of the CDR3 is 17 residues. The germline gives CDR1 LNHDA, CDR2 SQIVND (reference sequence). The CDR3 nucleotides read TGTGCCAGTAGTATACGGATGAAGAGGGCCTCTAATGAAAAACTGTTTTTT. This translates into CASSIRMKRASNEKLFF.

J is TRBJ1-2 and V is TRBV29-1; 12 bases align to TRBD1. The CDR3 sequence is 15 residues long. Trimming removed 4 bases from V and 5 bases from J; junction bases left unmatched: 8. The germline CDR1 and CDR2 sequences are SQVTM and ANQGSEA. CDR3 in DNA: TGCAGCGTTGCCGGGACAGGGGGCGTTTGGTATGGCTACACCTTC. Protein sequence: CSVAGTGGVWYGYTF.

CDR3 loop: CASRDRGGSGEKLFF. The CDR3 bases are TGTGCCAGTAGGGACAGGGGGGGATCTGGTGAAAAACTGTTTTTT. V usage is TRBV19 and J usage is TRBJ1-4, with TRBD1 identical over 10 bases. Germline V gene sequence: CDR1 LNHDA, CDR2 SQIVND (reference sequence). CDR3 length equals 15 residues. The V gene end was trimmed by 6 bases and the J gene end by 7 bases; junction bases not matched to a gene: 8. The full variable domain, completed using reference TRBV19 and TRBJ1-4, is DGGITQSPKYLFRKEGQNVTLSCEQNLNHDAMYWYRQDPGQGLRLIYYSQIVNDFQKGDIAEGYSVSREKKESFPLTVTSAQKNPTAFYLCASRDRGGSGEKLFFGSGTQLSVL.